These 22 T cell receptor beta chains were all obtained from the same sample, sequenced in a study of cytomegalovirus exposure and HLA in healthy donors. Sequencing was performed with immunoSEQ multiplex PCR; in TCRdb, only in-frame clones are kept and a portion is missing. The sample yields under 200,000 clones, approximately 86% seen once. Sequenced sample: PBMCs. Every receptor here comes from a woman between 18 and 29 years old in good health and CMV-seronegative.

A single count supports this clone. The chain combines TRBV18 with TRBJ2-1; 8 nucleotides line up with TRBD2. The germline V gene encodes CDR1 KGHSH and CDR2 LQKENI. V trimming: 3 bases; J trimming: 2 bases; junction bases outside the gene matches: 3. This CDR3 is 15 amino acids long. The CDR3 DNA reads as TGTGCCAGCTCACCTAGCGGGAATGCCTACAATGAGCAGTTCTTC. Protein sequence: CASSPSGNAYNEQFF.

The sample holds one count of this clone. The rearrangement uses TRBV28 and TRBJ2-7; tentative D call: TRBD2 (6 bases). The germline V and J ends were trimmed by 8 bases and 1 base, with 15 bases remaining between them. The CDR3 totals 14 residues. CDR1 and CDR2 (germline): MDHEN, SYDVKM. CDR3 residues: CASGRPWGSYEQYF. CDR3 coding DNA: TGTGCCAGCGGGAGGCCGTGGGGTTCCTACGAGCAGTACTTC.

This chain links TRBV5-1 with TRBJ2-5; TRBD2 might be the D (5 bases). Looked up from germline, CDR1 is SGHRS and CDR2 is YFSETQ. This CDR3 is built from 16 residues. Trimming removed 9 bases from V and 6 bases from J, with 27 bases in between. CDR3 sequence (DNA): TGCGCCACCCGGATTCGGACCGGGAACGTCAATCAGACCCAGTACTTC. Translation: CATRIRTGNVNQTQYF.

The genes are TRBV5-4 and TRBJ1-2; D not resolved. Trimming took off 7 bases at V and 7 bases at J, with 17 bases between the two ends. CDR1 and CDR2 (germline): SGHNT, YYREEE (reference sequence). The CDR3 consists of 13 residues. For the CDR3, the DNA is TGTGCCAGCGGGGAGGACCTACGCGGTGGCTACACCTTC. This encodes CASGEDLRGGYTF.

This chain uses TRBV29-1 with TRBJ1-5, with 7 bases identical to TRBD1. CDR1 and CDR2 (germline): SQVTM, ANQGSEA. The CDR3 is made up of 14 amino acids. V shed 6 bases, J shed 3 bases, and the junction held 8 bases outside the gene matches. In nucleotides, the CDR3 is TGCAGCGTCGGCCAGGGGGGTCTCAATCAGCCCCAGCATTTT. Its translation is CSVGQGGLNQPQHF.

The gene calls are TRBV5-1 and TRBJ2-2; TRBD1 agrees at 8 bases. Germline CDR1 reads SGHRS; CDR2 reads YFSETQ. The CDR3 consists of 16 residues. V was pared by 4 bases and J by 2 bases, with 7 bases of the junction left unmatched. For the CDR3, the DNA is TGCGCCAGCAGCGGATCCGGGACAGGAAACACCGGGGAGCTGTTTTTT. Protein: CASSGSGTGNTGELFF.

This chain links TRBV4-3 with TRBJ1-2, with 8 bases aligning to TRBD1. The V and J ends lost 0 bases and 8 bases, in that order; junction bases with no gene match: 5. CDR1 and CDR2 (germline): LGHNA, YSLEER. The CDR3 totals 14 residues. CDR3 DNA: TGCGCCAGCAGCCAAGAGACAGGGGAGCAGGGCTACACCTTC. Translated, it gives CASSQETGEQGYTF.

The rearrangement links TRBV19 to TRBJ2-2; 10 nucleotides match TRBD2. V lost 3 bases to trimming and J lost 4 bases; unmatched junction nucleotides: 11. Germline lookup yields CDR1 LNHDA and CDR2 SQIVND (reference sequence). The CDR3 sequence is 18 residues long. As DNA, the CDR3 is TGTGCCAGTAGTATTGGTTCTAGCGGGGGACGCGGCACCGGGGAGCTGTTTTTT. Translating it yields CASSIGSSGGRGTGELFF. The full variable domain, its missing parts supplied by reference TRBV19 and TRBJ2-2, is DGGITQSPKYLFRKEGQNVTLSCEQNLNHDAMYWYRQDPGQGLRLIYYSQIVNDFQKGDIAEGYSVSREKKESFPLTVTSAQKNPTAFYLCASSIGSSGGRGTGELFFGEGSRLTVL.

This rearrangement joins TRBV4-1 to TRBJ2-2; weak D call: TRBD2 (6 bases). The V gene lost 5 bases and the J gene lost 8 bases, with 9 bases spanning the gap. CDR1 MGHRA and CDR2 YSYEKL come from the germline V gene. This CDR3 contains 12 residues. CDR3 residues: CASSLAAGELFF. In nucleotides, the CDR3 is TGCGCCAGCAGCTTAGCGGCAGGGGAGCTGTTTTTT.

The J gene is TRBJ2-2, the V gene TRBV18, with D maybe TRBD1 (6 bases). V lost 4 bases to trimming and J lost 1 base, with 13 bases between them. CDR1 is KGHSH and CDR2 is LQKENI in the germline V gene. The CDR3 consists of 16 residues. This CDR3 is CASSLQLGQNTGELFF. The CDR3 DNA is TGTGCCAGCTCACTACAACTGGGACAGAACACCGGGGAGCTGTTTTTT.

This chain connects TRBV10-3 to TRBJ1-1, with a weak D call TRBD1 (6 bases). The CDR3 runs 12 residues. Germline lookup yields CDR1 ENHRY and CDR2 SYGVKD. V lost 9 bases and J 7 bases, leaving 15 bases between the germline ends. CDR3: CAMGAGKGEAFF. Here the CDR3 DNA reads TGTGCCATGGGGGCAGGGAAGGGTGAAGCTTTCTTT.

There are a few counts of this clone. The chain uses TRBV7-9 and TRBJ2-2; 7 bases agree with TRBD1. The CDR3 spans 13 residues. The germline V gene encodes CDR1 SEHNR and CDR2 FQNEAQ (reference sequence). This CDR3 is CAPRQGNTGELFF. The CDR3 DNA sequence: TGTGCACCGAGACAGGGCAACACCGGGGAGCTGTTTTTT. Full variable domain (rest looked up from reference TRBV7-9 and TRBJ2-2): DTGVSQNPRHKITKRGQNVTFRCDPISEHNRLYWYRQTLGQGPEFLTYFQNEAQLEKSRLLSDRFSAERPKGSFSTLEIQRTEQGDSAMYLCAPRQGNTGELFFGEGSRLTVL.

The chain couples TRBV2 to TRBJ1-2, with 12 nucleotides matching TRBD1. Germline V gene data show CDR1 as SNHLY and CDR2 as FYNNEI. V trimming: 4 bases; J trimming: 9 bases; junction bases outside the gene matches: 9. The CDR3 has 15 residues. In DNA form, the CDR3 reads TGTGCCAGCAGTGGATTACCGGGACAGGGGGCTAGCTACACCTTC. Amino acid sequence: CASSGLPGQGASYTF.

V is TRBV7-9 and J is TRBJ2-3; no clear D. CDR1 and CDR2 (germline): SEHNR, FQNEAQ (reference sequence). The CDR3 length is 13 residues. Trimming took 5 bases from V and 2 from J, leaving 8 bases between them. The CDR3 spells CASSPHITDTQYF. The CDR3 region has the DNA TGTGCCAGCAGCCCACATATCACAGATACGCAGTATTTT.

The V gene is TRBV9, the J gene TRBJ1-3, with D perhaps TRBD1 (5 bases). The length of the CDR3 is 14 residues. V shed 3 bases and J shed 1 base, with 8 bases lying between them. Germline CDR1 reads SGDLS; CDR2 reads YYNGEE. CDR3 protein: CASSAGESGNTIYF. DNA for the CDR3: TGTGCCAGCAGCGCGGGGGAATCTGGAAACACCATATATTTT.

This clone was seen a few times. This chain uses TRBV6-1 with TRBJ1-2, with D perhaps matching TRBD1 (5 bases). Between the trimmed V and J ends, which lost 3 bases and 11 bases, there was a span of 16 bases. This CDR3 has 13 residues. The germline V gene has CDR1 MNHNS and CDR2 SASEGT. The CDR3 here is CASSEGTRWGYTF. The DNA of the CDR3 is TGTGCCAGCAGTGAGGGGACTAGATGGGGTTACACCTTC.

The chain carries TRBV29-1 and TRBJ2-1; D possibly corresponds to TRBD1 (5 bases). Germline CDR1 and CDR2: SQVTM and ANQGSEA. CDR3 length equals 14 residues. Between the trimmed V and J ends, which lost 4 bases and 0 bases, there was a span of 10 bases. The CDR3 loop reads CSVVGQGSYNEQFF. The CDR3, as DNA: TGCAGCGTTGTTGGGCAGGGCTCCTACAATGAGCAGTTCTTC.

J is TRBJ2-7 and V is TRBV7-6, with D possibly matching TRBD2 (6 bases). V was clipped by 2 bases and J by 4 bases, with 15 bases between them. The CDR3 sequence is 15 residues long. CDR1 SGHVS and CDR2 FNYEAQ come from the germline V gene. The DNA for the CDR3 is TGTGCCAGCAGCTTAAGGGCCTGGGGGGAGTACGAGCAGTACTTC. It encodes CASSLRAWGEYEQYF.

The chain couples TRBV27 to TRBJ2-5; tentatively, D is TRBD1 (5 bases). With 4 bases removed from V and 5 bases from J, the gap between germline ends came to 17 bases. From germline, CDR1 is MNHEY and CDR2 SMNVEV (reference sequence). This CDR3 is built from 15 residues. The CDR3 DNA follows: TGTGCCAGCAGTTCCCTTAGGGGTTTGATCGAGACCCAGTACTTC. It specifies CASSSLRGLIETQYF.

The chain carries TRBV5-1 and TRBJ2-1, with 8 bases fitting TRBD2. V gave up 3 bases and J gave up 7 bases; unmatched junction bases: 12. The CDR3 runs to 16 residues. CDR1 SGHRS and CDR2 YFSETQ come from the germline V gene. The CDR3 sequence: CASSSTVPGGRNEQFF. CDR3 sequence (DNA): TGCGCCAGCAGCTCGACAGTGCCGGGAGGGAGGAATGAGCAGTTCTTC.

The CDR3 nucleotides read TGTGCCAGCAGGGACGGGACATCATATGCAACTAATGAAAAACTGTTTTTT. It codes for CASRDGTSYATNEKLFF. V gene TRBV5-6 combines with J gene TRBJ1-4; TRBD1 is a possible D gene (6 bases). CDR1 is SGHDT and CDR2 is YYEEEE in the germline V gene. Trimming shortened V by 5 bases and J by 0 bases, and 17 bases separated the two germline ends. The CDR3 is 17 amino acids. Drawing the rest from reference TRBV5-6 and TRBJ1-4, the complete variable domain is DAGVTQSPTHLIKTRGQQVTLRCSPKSGHDTVSWYQQALGQGPQFIFQYYEEEERQRGNFPDRFSGHQFPNYSSELNVNALLLGDSALYLCASRDGTSYATNEKLFFGSGTQLSVL.

The V gene is TRBV10-2, the J gene TRBJ2-3, with D perhaps TRBD1 (6 bases). Trimming left V 6 bases short and J 4 bases short, with 17 bases between. The length of the CDR3 is 15 residues. Germline V gives CDR1 WSHSY, CDR2 SAAADI. CDR3 protein: CASRGNQGYADTQYF. CDR3 coding DNA: TGCGCCAGCAGGGGGAACCAGGGGTATGCAGATACGCAGTATTTT.